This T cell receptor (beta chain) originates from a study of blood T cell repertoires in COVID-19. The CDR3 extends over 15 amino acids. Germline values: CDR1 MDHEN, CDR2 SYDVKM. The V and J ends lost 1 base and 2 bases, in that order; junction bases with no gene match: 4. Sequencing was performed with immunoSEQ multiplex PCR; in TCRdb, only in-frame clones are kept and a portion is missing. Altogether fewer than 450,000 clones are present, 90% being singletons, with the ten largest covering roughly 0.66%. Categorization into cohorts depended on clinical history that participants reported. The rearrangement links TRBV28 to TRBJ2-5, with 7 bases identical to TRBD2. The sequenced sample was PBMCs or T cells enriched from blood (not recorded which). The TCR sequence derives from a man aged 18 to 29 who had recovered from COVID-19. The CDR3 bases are TGTGCCAGCAGTTTATCGGGGGGTCGACAAGAGACCCAGTACTTC. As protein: CASSLSGGRQETQYF.